These T cell receptor beta chains were read from a single sample in a study of CD8 T cells in Susac syndrome. MiXCR, applied by TCRdb to the immunoSEQ multiplex PCR reads, yields one record per CDR3 protein. Of a few hundred thousand distinct CDR3 sequences in the sample, approximately 85% were seen once. The specimen was CD8+ T cells from PBMCs. All receptors come from a human donor with multiple sclerosis. Both conserved end residues are part of each CDR3. D genes are given only for firm matches. Rows give clone size only sometimes, using once, few, many, or a class for an expanded clone.

clone size,D gene,J gene,V gene,CDR3 protein,CDR3 DNA
NA,NA,TRBJ1-1,TRBV6-6,CASSSPRDLRAEAFF,TGTGCCAGCAGTTCCCCCCGGGACCTCCGCGCTGAAGCTTTCTTT
NA,NA,TRBJ2-1,TRBV27,CASSPHASDSYNEQFF,TGTGCCAGCAGTCCCCACGCTAGCGACTCCTACAATGAGCAGTTCTTC
few,NA,TRBJ2-1,TRBV7-2,CASSIWTEHNEQFF,TGTGCCAGCAGCATATGGACGGAGCACAATGAGCAGTTCTTC
NA,TRBD2,TRBJ2-1,TRBV7-6,CASSPRTSGNNEQFF,TGTGCCAGCAGCCCCCGAACTAGCGGGAACAATGAGCAGTTCTTC
NA,NA,TRBJ2-7,TRBV4-3,CASSQGRGGLSYEQYF,TGCGCCAGCAGCCAGGGGCGAGGCGGTCTTTCCTACGAGCAGTACTTC
NA,NA,TRBJ1-1,TRBV28,CASRDSMTEAFF,TGTGCCAGCCGTGACAGTATGACTGAAGCTTTCTTT
NA,TRBD2,TRBJ2-2,TRBV7-9,CASSFPPSGNTGELFF,TGTGCCAGCAGTTTTCCCCCTAGCGGGAACACCGGGGAGCTGTTTTTT
NA,TRBD2,TRBJ2-1,TRBV12-3/TRBV12-4,CASRGTSGGTYNEQFF,TGTGCCAGCAGGGGGACTAGCGGAGGCACCTACAATGAGCAGTTCTTC
NA,NA,TRBJ2-5,TRBV12-2,CASRSGAPQETQYF,TGTGCAAGTCGCTCGGGGGCACCCCAAGAGACCCAGTACTTC
NA,TRBD2,TRBJ2-2,TRBV7-3,CASSPGTSGRGGELFF,TGTGCCAGCAGCCCCGGGACTAGCGGGAGGGGCGGGGAGCTGTTTTTT
few,NA,TRBJ2-5,TRBV3-1,CASSQVPRVSPIQETQYF,TGTGCCAGCAGCCAAGTACCTCGGGTTTCCCCGATTCAAGAGACCCAGTACTTC
NA,NA,TRBJ2-2,TRBV12-3/TRBV12-4,CASSSAGTHFYGLFF,TGTGCCAGCAGTTCGGCCGGGACTCACTTTTATGGGCTGTTTTTT
NA,TRBD2,TRBJ2-3,TRBV7-2,CASSLVLAGGWDTQYF,TGTGCCAGCAGCTTAGTCCTAGCGGGGGGATGGGATACGCAGTATTTT
NA,TRBD1,TRBJ1-3,TRBV7-8,CASSPTGAFGNTIYF,TGTGCCAGCAGCCCGACAGGGGCGTTTGGAAACACCATATATTTT
NA,NA,TRBJ2-7,TRBV2,CASRDGPYEQYF,TGTGCCAGCCGGGACGGACCCTACGAGCAGTACTTC
NA,NA,TRBJ2-5,TRBV12-3/TRBV12-4,CASSPPTQQETQYF,TGTGCCAGCAGTCCCCCGACACAACAAGAGACCCAGTACTTC
NA,TRBD2,TRBJ2-1,TRBV6-4,CASSEGVAGDYNEQFF,TGTGCCAGCAGTGAAGGGGTAGCGGGAGACTACAATGAGCAGTTCTTC
NA,NA,TRBJ2-7,TRBV19,CASSVAGVGEQYF,TGTGCCAGTAGTGTCGCTGGGGTGGGCGAGCAGTACTTC
once,NA,TRBJ2-2,TRBV19,CASSPSITGELFF,TGTGCCAGTAGTCCGAGTATCACCGGGGAGCTGTTTTTT
NA,TRBD1,TRBJ1-1,TRBV30,CAWDPGQGHTEAFF,TGTGCCTGGGATCCGGGACAGGGTCACACTGAAGCTTTCTTT
NA,TRBD2,TRBJ2-2,TRBV9,CASSPLAGNTGELFF,TGTGCCAGCAGCCCGCTAGCGGGTAACACCGGGGAGCTGTTTTTT
NA,TRBD2,TRBJ2-7,TRBV14,CASSPKTSGSLEQYF,TGTGCCAGCAGCCCGAAGACTAGCGGGAGTCTGGAGCAGTACTTC
NA,NA,TRBJ2-7,TRBV7-2,CASSLRQGDYEQYF,TGTGCCAGCAGCTTACGCCAGGGTGACTACGAGCAGTACTTC
NA,NA,TRBJ2-7,TRBV4-3,CASSQDLYPRLSSYEQYF,TGCGCCAGCAGCCAAGATCTCTACCCCCGGCTTAGCTCCTACGAGCAGTACTTC
few,NA,TRBJ1-5,TRBV12-3/TRBV12-4,CASSSWGQPQHF,TGTGCCAGCAGTTCGTGGGGCCAGCCCCAGCATTTT
NA,NA,TRBJ2-2,TRBV5-6,CASSFGWEGGELFF,TGTGCCAGCAGCTTTGGTTGGGAAGGCGGGGAGCTGTTTTTT
NA,TRBD2,TRBJ2-7,TRBV6-2/TRBV6-3,CASSYLGTGRRTYEQYF,TGTGCCAGCAGCTACTTAGGTACCGGGAGGAGGACCTACGAGCAGTACTTC
NA,NA,TRBJ2-3,TRBV5-1,CASSYSGEVPDTQYF,TGCGCCAGCAGCTACAGCGGAGAGGTCCCAGATACGCAGTATTTT
NA,NA,TRBJ2-7,TRBV27,CASSSGLGVNEQYF,TGTGCCAGCAGTTCTGGGCTAGGCGTGAACGAGCAGTACTTC
NA,TRBD2,TRBJ2-3,TRBV5-4,CASSFLGTSGSRDTQYF,TGTGCCAGCAGCTTCCTAGGGACTAGCGGGAGCAGAGATACGCAGTATTTT
NA,TRBD1,TRBJ2-7,TRBV2,CASGGQGSIYEQYF,TGTGCCAGCGGGGGACAGGGCTCCATCTACGAGCAGTACTTC
NA,NA,TRBJ2-7,TRBV27,CASSLSVSVYEQYF,TGTGCCAGCAGTTTATCGGTCAGCGTCTACGAGCAGTACTTC